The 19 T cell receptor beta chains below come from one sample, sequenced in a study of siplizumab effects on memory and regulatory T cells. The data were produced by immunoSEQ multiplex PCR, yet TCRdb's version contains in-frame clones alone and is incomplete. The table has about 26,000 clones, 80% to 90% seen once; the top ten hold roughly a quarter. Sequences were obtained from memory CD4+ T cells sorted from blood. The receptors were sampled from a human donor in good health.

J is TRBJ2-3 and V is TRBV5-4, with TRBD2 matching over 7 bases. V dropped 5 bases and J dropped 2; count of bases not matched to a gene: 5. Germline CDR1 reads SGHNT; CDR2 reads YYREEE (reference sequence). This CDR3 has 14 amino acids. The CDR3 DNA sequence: TGTGCCAGCAGTAACCGGGACTACACAGATACGCAGTATTTT. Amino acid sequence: CASSNRDYTDTQYF.

In nucleotides, the CDR3 is TGCAGCGTTGATCCTAGCGGGGTCGATGAGCAGTTCTTC. It yields the protein CSVDPSGVDEQFF. The chain joins TRBV29-1 to TRBJ2-1, with 9 bases that match TRBD2. The CDR3 runs to 13 residues. Germline V CDR1 and CDR2: SQVTM, ANQGSEA. The ends lost 3 bases at V and 8 bases at J; junction bases unmatched: 5.

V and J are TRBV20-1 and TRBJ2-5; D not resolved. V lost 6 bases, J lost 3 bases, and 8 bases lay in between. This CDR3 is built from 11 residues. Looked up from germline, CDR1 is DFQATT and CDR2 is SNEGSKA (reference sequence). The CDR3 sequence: CSALREETQYF. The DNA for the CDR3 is TGCAGTGCACTACGGGAAGAGACCCAGTACTTC.

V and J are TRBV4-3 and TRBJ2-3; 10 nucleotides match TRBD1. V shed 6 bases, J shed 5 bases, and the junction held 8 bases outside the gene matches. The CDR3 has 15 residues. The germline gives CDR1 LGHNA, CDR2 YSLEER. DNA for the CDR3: TGCGCCAGCAGACCCGGGACAGGGGTCGGAGATACGCAGTATTTT. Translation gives CASRPGTGVGDTQYF.

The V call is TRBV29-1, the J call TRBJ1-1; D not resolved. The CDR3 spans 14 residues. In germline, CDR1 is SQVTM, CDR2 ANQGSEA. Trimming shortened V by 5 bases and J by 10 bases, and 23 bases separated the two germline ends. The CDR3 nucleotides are TGCAGCGTTTTAGATGGGCTGAAAAAGGTTAGAGCTTTCTTT. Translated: CSVLDGLKKVRAFF.

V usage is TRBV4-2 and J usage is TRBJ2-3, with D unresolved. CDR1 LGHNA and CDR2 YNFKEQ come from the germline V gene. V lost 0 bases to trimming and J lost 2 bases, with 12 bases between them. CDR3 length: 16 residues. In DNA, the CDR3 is TGTGCCAGCAGCCAAGAGTTCCGGTCCTACACAGATACGCAGTATTTT. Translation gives CASSQEFRSYTDTQYF.

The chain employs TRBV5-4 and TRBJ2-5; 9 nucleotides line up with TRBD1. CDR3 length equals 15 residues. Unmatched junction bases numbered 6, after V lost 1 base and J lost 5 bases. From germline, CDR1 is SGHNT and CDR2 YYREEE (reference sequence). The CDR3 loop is CASSLRDREVETQYF. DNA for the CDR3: TGTGCCAGCAGCTTGAGGGACAGGGAGGTGGAGACCCAGTACTTC. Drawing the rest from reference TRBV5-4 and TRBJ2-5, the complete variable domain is ETGVTQSPTHLIKTRGQQVTLRCSSQSGHNTVSWYQQALGQGPQFIFQYYREEENGRGNFPPRFSGLQFPNYSSELNVNALELDDSALYLCASSLRDREVETQYFGPGTRLLVL.

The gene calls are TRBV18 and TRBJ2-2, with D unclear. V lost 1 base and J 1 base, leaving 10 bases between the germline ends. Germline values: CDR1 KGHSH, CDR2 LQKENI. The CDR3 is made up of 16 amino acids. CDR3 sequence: CASSPLLQRNTGELFF. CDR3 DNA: TGTGCCAGCTCACCACTCTTACAGCGGAACACCGGGGAGCTGTTTTTT.

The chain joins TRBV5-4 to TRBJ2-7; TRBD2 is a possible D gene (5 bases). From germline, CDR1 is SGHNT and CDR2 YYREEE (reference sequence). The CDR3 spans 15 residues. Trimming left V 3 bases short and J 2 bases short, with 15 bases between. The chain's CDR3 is CASSSDFQKPYEQYF. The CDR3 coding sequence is TGTGCCAGCAGCTCGGACTTCCAAAAACCCTACGAGCAGTACTTC.

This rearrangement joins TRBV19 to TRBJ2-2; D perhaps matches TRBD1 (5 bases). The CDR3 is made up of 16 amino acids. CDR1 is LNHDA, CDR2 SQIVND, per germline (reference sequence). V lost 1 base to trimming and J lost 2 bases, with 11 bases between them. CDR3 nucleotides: TGTGCCAGTAGTATAGCTGGGGCCACCAACACCGGGGAGCTGTTTTTT. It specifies CASSIAGATNTGELFF.

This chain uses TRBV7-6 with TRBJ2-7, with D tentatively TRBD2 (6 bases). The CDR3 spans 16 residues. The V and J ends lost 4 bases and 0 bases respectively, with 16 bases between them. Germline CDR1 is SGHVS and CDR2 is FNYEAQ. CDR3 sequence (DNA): TGTGCCAGCAGCTCCCAGGCCCTAGCGAACTCCTACGAGCAGTACTTC. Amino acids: CASSSQALANSYEQYF.

The CDR3, as DNA: TGTGCCAGCAGCCCCCCGGTGGGGGGGCATGGCTACACCTTC. It is translated as CASSPPVGGHGYTF. This chain links TRBV5-4 with TRBJ1-2, with a possible D match to TRBD1 (6 bases). CDR1 is SGHNT, CDR2 YYREEE, per germline (reference sequence). The ends were cut back, 4 bases at V and 6 bases at J, with 16 bases in the middle. This CDR3 is built from 14 residues.

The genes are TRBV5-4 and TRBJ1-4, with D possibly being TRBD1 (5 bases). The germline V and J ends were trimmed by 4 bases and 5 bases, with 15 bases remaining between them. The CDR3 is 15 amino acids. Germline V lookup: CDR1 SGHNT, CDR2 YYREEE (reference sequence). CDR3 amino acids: CASSQEGPRNEKLFF. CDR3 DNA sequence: TGTGCCAGCAGCCAGGAGGGACCCAGGAATGAAAAACTGTTTTTT.

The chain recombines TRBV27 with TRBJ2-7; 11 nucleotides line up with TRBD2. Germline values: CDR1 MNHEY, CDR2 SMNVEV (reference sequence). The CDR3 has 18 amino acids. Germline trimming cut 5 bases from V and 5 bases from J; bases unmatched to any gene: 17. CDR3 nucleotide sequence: TGTGCCAGCAGTAGGCCCCCTAGGAATAGCGGGAGGGAGAACGAGCAGTACTTC. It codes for CASSRPPRNSGRENEQYF.

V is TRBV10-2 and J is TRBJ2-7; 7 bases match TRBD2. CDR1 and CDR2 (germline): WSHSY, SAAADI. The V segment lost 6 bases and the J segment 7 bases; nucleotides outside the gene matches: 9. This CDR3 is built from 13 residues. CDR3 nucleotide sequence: TGCGCCAGCAGGGACGGCTGGCGGGAGGAGCAGTACTTC. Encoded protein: CASRDGWREEQYF.

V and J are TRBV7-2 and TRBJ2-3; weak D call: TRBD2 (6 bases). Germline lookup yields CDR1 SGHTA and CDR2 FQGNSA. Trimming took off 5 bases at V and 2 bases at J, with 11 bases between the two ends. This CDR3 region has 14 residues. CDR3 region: CASSPGGNTDTQYF. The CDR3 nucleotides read TGTGCCAGCAGCCCCGGGGGAAACACAGATACGCAGTATTTT.

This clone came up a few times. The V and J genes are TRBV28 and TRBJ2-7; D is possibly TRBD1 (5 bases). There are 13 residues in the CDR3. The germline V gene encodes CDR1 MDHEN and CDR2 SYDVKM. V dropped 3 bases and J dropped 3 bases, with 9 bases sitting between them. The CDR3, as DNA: TGTGCCAGCAGTTTCAGGACATACTACGAGCAGTACTTC. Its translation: CASSFRTYYEQYF.

The CDR3 here is CTSSGTSGSQQETQYF. The CDR3 nucleotides read TGCACCAGCAGCGGGACTAGCGGGAGCCAACAAGAGACCCAGTACTTC. The chain carries TRBV1 and TRBJ2-5; the table assigns TRBD2, which was not confirmed against the DNA. TRBV1 counts as a pseudogene. The CDR3 runs 16 residues.

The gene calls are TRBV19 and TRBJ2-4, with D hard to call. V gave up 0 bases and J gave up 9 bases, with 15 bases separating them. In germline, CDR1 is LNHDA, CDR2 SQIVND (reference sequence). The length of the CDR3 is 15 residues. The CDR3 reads CASSIDHTAPAIQYF. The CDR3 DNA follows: TGTGCCAGTAGTATAGATCACACAGCCCCTGCCATTCAGTACTTC.